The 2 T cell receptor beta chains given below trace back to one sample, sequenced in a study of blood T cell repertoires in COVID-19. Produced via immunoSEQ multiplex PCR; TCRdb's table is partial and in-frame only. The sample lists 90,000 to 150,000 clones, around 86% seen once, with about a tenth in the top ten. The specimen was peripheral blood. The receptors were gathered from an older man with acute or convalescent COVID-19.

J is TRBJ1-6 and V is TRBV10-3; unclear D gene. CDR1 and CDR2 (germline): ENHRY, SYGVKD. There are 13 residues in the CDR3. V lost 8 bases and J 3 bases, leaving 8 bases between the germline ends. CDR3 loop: CAIAGVYNSPLHF. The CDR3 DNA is TGTGCCATCGCCGGGGTCTATAATTCACCCCTCCACTTT.

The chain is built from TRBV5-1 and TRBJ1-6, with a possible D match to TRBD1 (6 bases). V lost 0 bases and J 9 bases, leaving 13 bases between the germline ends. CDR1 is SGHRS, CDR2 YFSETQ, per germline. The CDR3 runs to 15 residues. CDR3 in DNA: TGCGCCAGCAGCTTGGTAGGGGGAAATACTTCACCCCTCCACTTT. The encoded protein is CASSLVGGNTSPLHF.